The TCR beta chain described here comes from a study of breast tumors, draining lymph nodes, adjacent tissues. Study results and limitations: Most tumor T cells seemingly derive from lymph node, then expand in tumor. Luminal-like breast cancer showed significantly greater tumor-nontumor repertoire similarity than basal-like breast cancer did. That most tumor T cells come from lymph nodes remained unproven. Tumors had less TCR diversity than lymph nodes, more than nontumor tissue.

The lymph nodes were axillary draining lymph nodes from breast cancer patients. The CDR3 loop spans 15 amino acids. Germline trimming cut 7 bases from V and 4 bases from J; bases unmatched to any gene: 6. From germline, CDR1 is MNHEY and CDR2 SVGEGT. This clonotype was observed at least ten times. Its antigen is still unknown. TCRdb reanalysed the multiplex PCR reads using MiXCR and keeps one entry per CDR3 protein. The sample gives around 120,000 distinct CDR3 sequences, just under 20% of which show up once; roughly 3.6% is in the top ten. The sequenced sample consisted of axillary lymph node tissue. The source is a female donor with breast cancer. Some clones in this sample may be carry-over from other donors' samples. The V and J genes are TRBV6-2 or TRBV6-3 and TRBJ2-3; 12 nucleotides line up with TRBD2. CDR3 bases: TGTGCCAGCACCCTAGCGGGGGGGCTGTCAGATACGCAGTATTTT. This translates into CASTLAGGLSDTQYF.